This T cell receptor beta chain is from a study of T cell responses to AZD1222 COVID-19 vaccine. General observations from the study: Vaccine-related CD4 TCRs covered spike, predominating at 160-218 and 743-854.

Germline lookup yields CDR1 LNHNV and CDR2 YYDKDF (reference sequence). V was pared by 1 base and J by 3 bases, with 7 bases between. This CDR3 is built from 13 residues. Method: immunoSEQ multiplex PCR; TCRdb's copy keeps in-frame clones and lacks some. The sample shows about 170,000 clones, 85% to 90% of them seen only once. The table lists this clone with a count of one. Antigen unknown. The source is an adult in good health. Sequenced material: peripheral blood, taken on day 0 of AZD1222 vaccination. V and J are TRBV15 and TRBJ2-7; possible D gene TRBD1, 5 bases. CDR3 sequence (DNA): TGTGCCACCAGCAGAGGACAGAACTACGAGCAGTACTTC. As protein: CATSRGQNYEQYF. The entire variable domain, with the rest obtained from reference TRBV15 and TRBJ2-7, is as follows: DAMVIQNPRYQVTQFGKPVTLSCSQTLNHNVMYWYQQKSSQAPKLLFHYYDKDFNNEADTPDNFQSRRPNTSFCFLDIRSPGLGDTAMYLCATSRGQNYEQYFGPGTRLTVT.